Below, one TCR beta chain is given with its context. Original handling: By means of reference gene primer amplification, nucleated cell counts were estimated. Profiled with immunoSEQ multiplex PCR; TCRdb holds only in-frame clones, not every one. That table gives V, J and clone size, and the DNA gave D and trimming. The table has about 50,000 clones, about 84% seen once; the top ten hold approximately 6%. This record belongs to a study of blood T cell repertoires in COVID-19. The overall study: Acute-phase and convalescent COVID-19 samples originated in the United States, Italy and Spain. PBMCs, B-cell-depleted T cells, or T cells were the source of the cDNA or gDNA that made up the material.

This clonotype originated in an older woman with acute or convalescent COVID-19. Sample: peripheral blood.

The chain's CDR3 is CASSPEIGQGSGQYF. The CDR3 DNA follows: TGTGCCAGCAGCCCAGAGATCGGACAGGGTTCGGGGCAGTACTTC. The V call is TRBV7-2, the J call TRBJ2-7, with 8 bases identical to TRBD1. Germline V gene lookup returns CDR1 SGHTA and CDR2 FQGNSA. V gave up 5 bases and J gave up 9 bases; unmatched junction bases: 15. The CDR3 spans 15 residues.